The 32 T cell receptor beta chains below were found in one sample sequenced in a study of CD8 T cells in Susac syndrome. Random hexamers served to reverse transcribe roughly 0.45 to 1 ug RNA. TCRdb re-called the immunoSEQ multiplex PCR reads with MiXCR, one entry per CDR3 protein. The repertoire holds 170,000 or so distinct CDR3 sequences, with approximately 95% as singletons. Sequencing was performed on CD4+ T cells from PBMCs. These receptor sequences come from a human donor with Susac syndrome.

This chain joins TRBV27 and TRBJ1-4; no firm D call. Trimming pared 6 bases from V and 8 bases from J, leaving 16 bases between. CDR1 is MNHEY, CDR2 SMNVEV, per germline (reference sequence). This CDR3 comprises 14 residues. In DNA, the CDR3 is TGTGCCAGCAGAACACCGCCCCCTGCCGAAAAACTGTTTTTT. This sequence encodes CASRTPPPAEKLFF.

The V call is TRBV19, the J call TRBJ1-5; D might be TRBD1 (6 bases). Germline-derived CDR1 and CDR2 are LNHDA and SQIVND (reference sequence). There are 13 residues in the CDR3. V was pared by 10 bases and J by 2 bases, with 12 bases between. CDR3 nucleotide sequence: TGTGCCACAGGGGTCAAGGGCAATCAGCCCCAGCATTTT. It specifies CATGVKGNQPQHF.

The chain has TRBV7-8 and TRBJ2-5, with 10 positions matching TRBD2. Trimming at V came to 0 bases and at J to 4 bases, leaving 11 bases not matched to a gene. The CDR3 runs 18 residues. Looked up from germline, CDR1 is SGHVS and CDR2 is FQNEAQ. The CDR3 DNA follows: TGTGCCAGCAGCTTAGCCCTCCTGCTAGCGGGGGAGCGAGAGACCCAGTACTTC. This sequence encodes CASSLALLLAGERETQYF.

The chain has TRBV7-9 and TRBJ2-7, with 9 bases identical to TRBD2. The CDR3 extends over 15 amino acids. Germline CDR1 and CDR2: SEHNR and FQNEAQ (reference sequence). V lost 1 base, J lost 5 bases, and 6 bases stayed unmatched. CDR3 loop: CASSLDGRGGDEQYF. DNA of the CDR3: TGTGCCAGCAGCTTAGACGGGCGGGGGGGCGACGAGCAGTACTTC.

The V and J genes are TRBV27 and TRBJ1-5; D is uncertain. V lost 3 bases and J lost 6, with 12 bases in between. Germline CDR1 MNHEY, CDR2 SMNVEV (reference sequence). The CDR3 totals 14 residues. The CDR3 is CASSFLGFGQPQHF. The DNA for the CDR3 is TGTGCCAGCAGTTTCTTGGGGTTTGGTCAGCCCCAGCATTTT.

The chain couples TRBV11-2 to TRBJ2-1; D remains ambiguous. CDR3 size: 15 residues. Trimming removed 1 base from V and 2 bases from J, with 9 bases in between. CDR1 is SGHAT and CDR2 is FQNNGV in the germline V gene. Here the CDR3 DNA reads TGTGCCAGCAGCTTAGTAGGAGACCCCTACAATGAGCAGTTCTTC. This codes for CASSLVGDPYNEQFF.

This chain uses TRBV3-1 with TRBJ2-1; 9 nucleotides match TRBD2. This CDR3 spans 16 amino acids. J gave up 6 bases and V 0 bases, and 6 bases lay outside the gene matches. Germline-derived CDR1 and CDR2 are LGHDT and YNNKEL (reference sequence). CDR3 protein: CASSQEGGGALNEQFF. The CDR3 DNA reads TGTGCCAGCAGCCAAGAAGGCGGGGGGGCCCTCAATGAGCAGTTCTTC.

The V and J genes are TRBV29-1 and TRBJ1-2, with D possibly matching TRBD1 (6 bases). V was clipped by 8 bases and J by 5 bases, with 18 bases between them. The CDR3 has 13 amino acids. Germline CDR1 reads SQVTM; CDR2 reads ANQGSEA. This chain's CDR3 is CSTTQGIDYGYTF. CDR3 DNA sequence: TGCAGCACAACACAGGGTATCGATTATGGCTACACCTTC.

The chain joins TRBV7-2 to TRBJ2-1, with TRBD2 matching over 7 bases. Trimming removed 5 bases from V and 5 bases from J; junction bases left unmatched: 6. CDR1 and CDR2 (germline): SGHTA, FQGNSA. The CDR3 runs 14 residues. CDR3 amino acids: CASSETSDHNEQFF. The CDR3 DNA reads TGTGCCAGCAGCGAAACTAGCGACCACAATGAGCAGTTCTTC. The full variable domain, its missing parts supplied by reference TRBV7-2 and TRBJ2-1, is GAGVSQSPSNKVTEKGKDVELRCDPISGHTALYWYRQSLGQGLEFLIYFQGNSAPDKSGLPSDRFSAERTGGSVSTLTIQRTQQEDSAVYLCASSETSDHNEQFFGPGTRLTVL.

CDR3 DNA: TGCAGTGGGAGAGGGGTGGGAAACATTCAGTACTTC. Translated, it gives CSGRGVGNIQYF. The chain links TRBV20-1 to TRBJ2-4, with D perhaps TRBD1 or TRBD2 (5 bases each). Germline values: CDR1 DFQATT, CDR2 SNEGSKA (reference sequence). The CDR3 has 12 amino acids. Trimming stripped 7 bases from V and 6 bases from J, with 13 bases between.

This chain links TRBV7-2 with TRBJ2-2; tentatively, D is TRBD1 (6 bases). Between the trimmed V and J ends, which lost 4 bases and 7 bases, there was a span of 13 bases. CDR1 and CDR2 from the germline V gene are SGHTA and FQGNSA. This CDR3 is 14 amino acids long. DNA of the CDR3: TGTGCCAGCAGCTCCAGGGGAGACAGCGGGGAGCTGTTTTTT. Its translation: CASSSRGDSGELFF.

This clonotype was seen only a few times. J is TRBJ2-7 and V is TRBV3-1; D gene ambiguous. The CDR3 has 12 residues. Germline loops: CDR1 LGHDT, CDR2 YNNKEL (reference sequence). V shed 1 base and J shed 4 bases, with 5 bases lying between them. Here the CDR3 DNA reads TGTGCCAGCAGCCAAGTGGAATACGAGCAGTACTTC. Translating gives CASSQVEYEQYF.

The V gene is TRBV12-3 or TRBV12-4, the J gene TRBJ2-5, with no clear D. Trimming removed 7 bases at V and 5 bases at J, with 17 bases between. The CDR3 totals 14 residues. The CDR3 DNA is TGTGCCAGCATGGTGGGCGAAGGTTGGGAGACCCAGTACTTC. It encodes CASMVGEGWETQYF.

The rearrangement links TRBV20-1 to TRBJ2-5; 7 bases align to TRBD1. This CDR3 contains 15 residues. With 0 bases clipped from V and 6 bases from J, the junction kept 10 bases outside the gene matches. CDR1 is DFQATT and CDR2 is SNEGSKA in the germline V gene (reference sequence). In nucleotides, the CDR3 is TGCAGTGCTAGAGATCCCCGCGCAGGGGGAAAGACCCAGTACTTC. Amino acid sequence: CSARDPRAGGKTQYF.

The gene calls are TRBV7-2 and TRBJ1-5; D is uncertain. CDR3 length equals 12 residues. The germline V and J ends were trimmed by 4 bases and 5 bases, with 6 bases remaining between them. The germline V gene encodes CDR1 SGHTA and CDR2 FQGNSA. CDR3 protein: CASSSGYQPQHF. DNA of the CDR3: TGTGCCAGCAGCTCGGGTTATCAGCCCCAGCATTTT.

The chain carries TRBV20-1 and TRBJ2-2; TRBD2 is a possible D gene (6 bases). Trimming took off 1 base at V and 3 bases at J, with 15 bases between the two ends. Germline CDR1 reads DFQATT; CDR2 reads SNEGSKA (reference sequence). This CDR3 spans 16 amino acids. CDR3 protein: CSARAGPTSYTGELFF. CDR3 coding DNA: TGCAGTGCTAGAGCCGGCCCCACTAGCTACACCGGGGAGCTGTTTTTT.

In this sample, this clonotype turned up once. The genes are TRBV20-1 and TRBJ2-5, with D possibly being TRBD1 (5 bases). This CDR3 has 14 residues. Per the germline V gene, CDR1 is DFQATT and CDR2 is SNEGSKA (reference sequence). Trimming stripped 1 base from V and 1 base from J, with 10 bases between. CDR3 protein: CSARGTLRQETQYF. In DNA, the CDR3 is TGCAGTGCTAGAGGGACACTACGCCAAGAGACCCAGTACTTC.

This chain connects TRBV9 to TRBJ2-1, with 9 positions matching TRBD2. This CDR3 contains 16 residues. With V trimmed by 0 bases and J by 5 bases, 6 bases remained unmatched. Germline CDR1 is SGDLS and CDR2 is YYNGEE. The chain's CDR3 is CASSVALQRGDNEQFF. The CDR3 nucleotides read TGTGCCAGCAGCGTAGCTCTCCAGCGGGGGGACAATGAGCAGTTCTTC.

The genes are TRBV28 and TRBJ1-5; no clear D gene. Trimming shortened V by 11 bases and J by 2 bases, and 16 bases separated the two germline ends. The CDR3 is 14 residues long. Germline V gene lookup returns CDR1 MDHEN and CDR2 SYDVKM. The CDR3 here is CASLFGSGNQPQHF. Written as DNA, the CDR3 is TGTGCCTCCCTATTCGGGAGTGGCAATCAGCCCCAGCATTTT. Based on the CDR3 plus reference TRBV28 and TRBJ1-5, the full variable domain is DVKVTQSSRYLVKRTGEKVFLECVQDMDHENMFWYRQDPGLGLRLIYFSYDVKMKEKGDIPEGYSVSREKKERFSLILESASTNQTSMYLCASLFGSGNQPQHFGDGTRLSIL.

The rearrangement joins TRBV24-1 to TRBJ2-1; D is unresolved. Per germline, CDR1 KGHDR and CDR2 SFDVKD. V lost 5 bases, J lost 4 bases, and 8 bases lay in between. The CDR3 length is 13 residues. The chain's CDR3 is CATSVSAYNEQFF. The CDR3 coding sequence is TGTGCCACCAGTGTTTCGGCATACAATGAGCAGTTCTTC.

This clonotype came up once. The chain couples TRBV27 to TRBJ2-7; tentative D call: TRBD1 (6 bases). Germline CDR1 reads MNHEY; CDR2 reads SMNVEV (reference sequence). The V gene lost 3 bases and the J gene lost 9 bases, with 15 bases spanning the gap. This CDR3 has 13 amino acids. This CDR3 is CASSLQVRGPQYF. In DNA, the CDR3 is TGTGCCAGCAGTTTGCAGGTCAGGGGCCCGCAGTACTTC.

The V call is TRBV12-3 or TRBV12-4, the J call TRBJ2-7; D is possibly TRBD2 (7 bases). This CDR3 is 15 amino acids long. Trimming left V 4 bases short and J 4 bases short, with 17 bases between. CDR3 sequence (DNA): TGTGCCAGCAGTTCCCACGGGGGGCCCAAGTACGAGCAGTACTTC. Amino acids: CASSSHGGPKYEQYF.

This chain joins TRBV28 and TRBJ1-4; D is ambiguous. CDR1 MDHEN and CDR2 SYDVKM come from the germline V gene. Trimming stripped 6 bases from V and 4 bases from J, with 12 bases between. This CDR3 has 14 residues. This CDR3 is CASRSQILNEKLFF. The CDR3 DNA reads as TGTGCCAGCAGATCACAGATCCTTAATGAAAAACTGTTTTTT.

This CDR3 reads CASSLRAGDEQFF. The CDR3, as DNA: TGTGCCAGCAGTTTACGAGCGGGAGATGAGCAGTTCTTC. The genes are TRBV28 and TRBJ2-1, with 8 bases that match TRBD2. In germline, CDR1 is MDHEN, CDR2 SYDVKM. The J segment lost 8 bases and the V segment lost 2 bases, leaving 2 bases of the junction unmatched. The CDR3 is made up of 13 amino acids.

The V and J genes are TRBV29-1 and TRBJ2-2, with a tentative D call TRBD1 (5 bases). The CDR3 has 12 amino acids. Germline CDR1 reads SQVTM; CDR2 reads ANQGSEA. With 7 bases removed from V and 4 bases from J, the gap between germline ends came to 10 bases. The CDR3 coding sequence is TGCAGCGCCCAGGGTCGCACCGGGGAGCTGTTTTTT. Protein product: CSAQGRTGELFF.

Points on this clonotype: At one end the junction does not follow the germline gene, possibly because of a read error. The chain is built from TRBV14 and TRBJ2-5; D call uncertain. This CDR3 is built from 12 residues. Germline V lookup: CDR1 SGHDN, CDR2 FVKESK. The CDR3 spells CASSQGRKTQYF. The CDR3 nucleotides are TGTGCCAGCAGTCAAGGCAGAAAGACCCAGTACTTC.

The chain joins TRBV6-2 or TRBV6-3 to TRBJ2-1; D is possibly TRBD2 (6 bases). The germline V gene has CDR1 MNHEY and CDR2 SVGEGT. V was trimmed by 8 bases and J by 4 bases, leaving 9 bases between them. The length of the CDR3 is 12 residues. CDR3 DNA: TGTGCCAGCGGCGGGGCATACAATGAGCAGTTCTTC. It yields the protein CASGGAYNEQFF.

This chain uses TRBV29-1 with TRBJ1-2, with D possibly matching TRBD1 (5 bases). This CDR3 has 11 residues. Germline CDR1 SQVTM, CDR2 ANQGSEA. Trimming removed 6 bases at V and 3 bases at J, with 8 bases between. This CDR3 is CSVWGDYGYTF. CDR3 DNA: TGCAGCGTGTGGGGGGACTATGGCTACACCTTC.

The genes are TRBV7-3 and TRBJ2-3; no reliable D call. Germline values: CDR1 SGHTA, CDR2 FQGTGA. V was trimmed by 5 bases and J by 8 bases, leaving 14 bases between them. The CDR3 has 13 amino acids. The CDR3 region is CASSIGPSGTQYF. Written as DNA, the CDR3 is TGTGCCAGCAGCATCGGGCCCTCGGGTACGCAGTATTTT. Filled out from reference TRBV7-3 and TRBJ2-3, the complete variable domain reads GAGVSQTPSNKVTEKGKYVELRCDPISGHTALYWYRQSLGQGPEFLIYFQGTGAADDSGLPNDRFFAVRPEGSVSTLKIQRTERGDSAVYLCASSIGPSGTQYFGPGTRLTVL.

This clonotype came up once. The chain carries TRBV7-9 and TRBJ2-5; weak D call: TRBD2 (5 bases). CDR1 and CDR2 (germline): SEHNR, FQNEAQ (reference sequence). This CDR3 comprises 13 residues. Trimming removed 3 bases from V and 2 bases from J, with 7 bases in between. CDR3 protein: CASSFSVQETQYF. The CDR3, as DNA: TGTGCCAGCAGCTTTAGCGTACAAGAGACCCAGTACTTC. Full variable domain (outside the CDR3, taken from reference TRBV7-9 and TRBJ2-5): DTGVSQNPRHKITKRGQNVTFRCDPISEHNRLYWYRQTLGQGPEFLTYFQNEAQLEKSRLLSDRFSAERPKGSFSTLEIQRTEQGDSAMYLCASSFSVQETQYFGPGTRLLVL.

This chain joins TRBV3-1 and TRBJ2-5, with 7 nucleotides matching TRBD2. V trimming: 4 bases; J trimming: 5 bases; junction bases outside the gene matches: 4. The CDR3 runs 13 residues. Germline values: CDR1 LGHDT, CDR2 YNNKEL (reference sequence). The CDR3 nucleotides read TGTGCCAGCAGCCCATGGGAGGGTGAGACCCAGTACTTC. Translated: CASSPWEGETQYF.

This clonotype was found a few times. The CDR3 spells CASSFAAADTQYF. The CDR3 DNA follows: TGTGCCAGCAGCTTCGCGGCCGCAGATACGCAGTATTTT. The rearrangement uses TRBV7-9 and TRBJ2-3; D ambiguous. Germline CDR1 and CDR2: SEHNR and FQNEAQ (reference sequence). The CDR3 has 13 residues. The V end was cut by 3 bases, the J end by 4 bases, with 8 bases between.